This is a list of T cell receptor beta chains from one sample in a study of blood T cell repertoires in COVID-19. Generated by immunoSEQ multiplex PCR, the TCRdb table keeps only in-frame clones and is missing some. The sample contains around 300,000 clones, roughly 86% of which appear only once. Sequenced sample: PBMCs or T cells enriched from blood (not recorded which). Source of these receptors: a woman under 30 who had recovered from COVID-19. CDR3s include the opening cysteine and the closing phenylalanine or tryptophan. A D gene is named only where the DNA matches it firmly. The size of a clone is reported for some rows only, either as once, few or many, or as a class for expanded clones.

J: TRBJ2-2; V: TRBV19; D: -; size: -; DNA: TGTGCCAGTAGTACCACAGGGCCCGGGGAGCTGTTTTTT; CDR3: CASSTTGPGELFF
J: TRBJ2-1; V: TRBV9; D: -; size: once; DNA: TGTGCCAGCAGCGTTTCAGGGTCCTACAATGAGCAGTTCTTC; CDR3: CASSVSGSYNEQFF
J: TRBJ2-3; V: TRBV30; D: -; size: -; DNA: TGTGCCTGGAGTCTGACTCCCTTTCGCACAGATACGCAGTATTTT; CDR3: CAWSLTPFRTDTQYF
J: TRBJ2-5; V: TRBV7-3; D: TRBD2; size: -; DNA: TGTGCCAGCAACTCTAGCGGGAGGAACCAAGAGACCCAGTACTTC; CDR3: CASNSSGRNQETQYF
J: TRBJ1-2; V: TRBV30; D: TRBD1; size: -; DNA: TGTGCCTCCGACAGGGCACCTTCCGGCTACACCTTC; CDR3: CASDRAPSGYTF
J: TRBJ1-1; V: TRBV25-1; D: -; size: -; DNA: TGTGCCAGCACCAACGGGGGAGGAGGCACTGAAGCTTTCTTT; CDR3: CASTNGGGGTEAFF
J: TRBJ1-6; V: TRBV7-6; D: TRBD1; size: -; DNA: TGTGCCAGCAGCCGGGACAGGGATTATAATTCACCCCTCCACTTT; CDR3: CASSRDRDYNSPLHF
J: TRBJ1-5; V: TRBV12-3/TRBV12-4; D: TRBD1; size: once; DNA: TGTGCCAGCAGACCGGACAGGGAACAGCCCCAGCATTTT; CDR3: CASRPDREQPQHF
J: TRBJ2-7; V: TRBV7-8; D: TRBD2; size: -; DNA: TGTGCCAGCAGCTTAGCGGGAGGGCAGGCGAGCGAGCAGTACTTC; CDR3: CASSLAGGQASEQYF
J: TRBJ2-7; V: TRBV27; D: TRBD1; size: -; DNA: TGTGCCAGCAGTTACAGGGGTACGTCCTACGAGCAGTACTTC; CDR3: CASSYRGTSYEQYF
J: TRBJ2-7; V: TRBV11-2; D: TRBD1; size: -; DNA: TGTGCCAGCAGCCCTACGACAGGGGTTCGAGAGCAGTACTTC; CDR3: CASSPTTGVREQYF
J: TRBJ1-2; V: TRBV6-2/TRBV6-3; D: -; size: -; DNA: TGTGCCAGCAGTTACTACCCGTCGACAGGAAACTATGGCTACACCTTC; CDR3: CASSYYPSTGNYGYTF
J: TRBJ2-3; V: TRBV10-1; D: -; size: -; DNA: TGCGCCAGCAGTGATTGGTCCGGGGGTAGGGATACGCAGTATTTT; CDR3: CASSDWSGGRDTQYF
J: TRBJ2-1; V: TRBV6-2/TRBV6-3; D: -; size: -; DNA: TGTGCCAGCAGTTACTCGGGACTCCGGGAGTACAATGAGCAGTTCTTC; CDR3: CASSYSGLREYNEQFF
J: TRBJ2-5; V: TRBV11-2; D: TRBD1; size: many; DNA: TGTGCCAGCAGCAAATCCGGGACAGGGATTGAGAAGACCCAGTACTTC; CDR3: CASSKSGTGIEKTQYF
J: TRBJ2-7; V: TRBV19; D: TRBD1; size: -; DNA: TGTGCCAGTAGTTCGACAGGGTTTTCTAACGAGCAGTACTTC; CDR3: CASSSTGFSNEQYF
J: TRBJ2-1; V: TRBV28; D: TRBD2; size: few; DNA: TGTGCCAGCAGTTTCCACCCAACTAGCGGGAGAGGCAATGAGCAGTTCTTC; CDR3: CASSFHPTSGRGNEQFF
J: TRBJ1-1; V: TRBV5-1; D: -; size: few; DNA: TGCGCCAGCAGCCTCGGGGGAAGGTCGGCAGCTTTCTTT; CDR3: CASSLGGRSAAFF
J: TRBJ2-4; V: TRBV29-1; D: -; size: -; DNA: TGCAGCGCAACGGGACAACTCACCAAAAACATTCAGTACTTC; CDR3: CSATGQLTKNIQYF
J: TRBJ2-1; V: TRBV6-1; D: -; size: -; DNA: TGTGCCAGCAGTGCCGGTTCCTACAATGAGCAGTTCTTC; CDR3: CASSAGSYNEQFF
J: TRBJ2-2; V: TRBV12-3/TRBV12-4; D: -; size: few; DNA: TGTGCCAGCAGAAACGGTACCGGGGAGCTGTTTTTT; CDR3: CASRNGTGELFF
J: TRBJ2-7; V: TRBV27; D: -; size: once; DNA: TGTGCCAGCAGTCCACAGGTTACCTACGAGCAGTACTTC; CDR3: CASSPQVTYEQYF
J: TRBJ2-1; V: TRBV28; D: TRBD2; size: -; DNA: TGTGCCAGCAGGGATCCGAGCGGGAGTTGGTACAATGAGCAGTTCTTC; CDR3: CASRDPSGSWYNEQFF
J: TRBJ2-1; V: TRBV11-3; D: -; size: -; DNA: TGTGCCAGCAGCTCTTATACGGGGAGCTCCTACAATGAGCAGTTCTTC; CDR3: CASSSYTGSSYNEQFF
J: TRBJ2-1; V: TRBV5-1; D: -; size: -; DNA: TGCGCCAGCAGCTTTCAATACAATGAGCAGTTCTTC; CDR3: CASSFQYNEQFF
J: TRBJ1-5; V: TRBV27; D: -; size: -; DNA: TGTGCCAGCAGTTTGGGACTTGTCGATCAGCCCCAGCATTTT; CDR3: CASSLGLVDQPQHF
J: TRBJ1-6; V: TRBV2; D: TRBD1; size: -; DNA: TGTGCCAGCAGACTTTCGGGACAGGGAGATTCACCCCTCCACTTT; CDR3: CASRLSGQGDSPLHF
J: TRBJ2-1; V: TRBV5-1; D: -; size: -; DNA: TGCGCCAGCAGCCTAAGTGCGGACAACAATGAGCAGTTCTTC; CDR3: CASSLSADNNEQFF
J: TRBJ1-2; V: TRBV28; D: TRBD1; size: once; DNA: TGTGCCAGCAGTTTATACAGGGGGCGGGATAACGGCTACACCTTC; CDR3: CASSLYRGRDNGYTF
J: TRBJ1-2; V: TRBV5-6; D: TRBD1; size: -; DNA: TGTGCCAGCACCGCCCGCGGAAGACAGGGGGGAAATGGCTACACCTTC; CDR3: CASTARGRQGGNGYTF
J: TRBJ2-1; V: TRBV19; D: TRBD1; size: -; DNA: TGTGCCAGTAGTATGGACAGGGAGCAGTTCTTC; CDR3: CASSMDREQFF
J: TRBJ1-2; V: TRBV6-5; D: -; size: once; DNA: TGTGCCAGTAAGAGAAGCAGGGGAGATGGCTACACCTTC; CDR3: CASKRSRGDGYTF
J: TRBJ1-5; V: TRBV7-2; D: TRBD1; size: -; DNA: TGTGCCAGCAGCTTGGACAGGGGGAACAATCAGCCCCAGCATTTT; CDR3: CASSLDRGNNQPQHF
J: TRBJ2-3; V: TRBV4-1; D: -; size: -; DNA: TGCGCCAGCAGCCAAGATGCGGAGTGGGGCACAGATACGCAGTATTTT; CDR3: CASSQDAEWGTDTQYF
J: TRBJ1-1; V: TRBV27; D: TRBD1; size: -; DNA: TGTGCCAGCAGTTTTCGGCCACAGGGGTTGGTTCATACTGAAGCTTTCTTT; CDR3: CASSFRPQGLVHTEAFF
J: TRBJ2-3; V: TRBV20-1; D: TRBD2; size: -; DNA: TGCAGTGCTGGTGCGGGGGAGATAGATACGCAGTATTTT; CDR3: CSAGAGEIDTQYF
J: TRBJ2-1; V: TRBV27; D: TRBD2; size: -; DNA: TGTGCCAGCAGCCGCCCGACTAGCGGGAGTAGGGATGAGCAGTTCTTC; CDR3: CASSRPTSGSRDEQFF
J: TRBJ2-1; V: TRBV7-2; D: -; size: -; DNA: TGTGCCAGCAGCTTAGAGATTAGATCCTACAATGAGCAGTTCTTC; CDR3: CASSLEIRSYNEQFF
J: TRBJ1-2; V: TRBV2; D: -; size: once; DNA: TGTGCCAGCAGTGGGGGTCAGGGATTCTCCGGCTCTTCTAACTATGGCTACACCTTC; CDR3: CASSGGQGFSGSSNYGYTF
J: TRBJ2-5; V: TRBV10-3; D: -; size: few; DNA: TGTGCCATCAGTGATATCCAGTATCAAGAGACCCAGTACTTC; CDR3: CAISDIQYQETQYF
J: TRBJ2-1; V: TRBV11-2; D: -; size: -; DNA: TGTGCCAGCAGTTTTGCCGGGACTCAGTGGGGCAATGAGCAGTTCTTC; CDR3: CASSFAGTQWGNEQFF
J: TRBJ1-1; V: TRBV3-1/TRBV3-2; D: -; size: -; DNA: TGTGCCAGCAGCCAAGTCGCCACTGTGAACACTGAAGCTTTCTTT; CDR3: CASSQVATVNTEAFF
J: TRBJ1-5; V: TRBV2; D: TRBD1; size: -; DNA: TGTGCCAGCAGGTCTGCGGGACAGCCGCCAGGTCAGCCCCAGCATTTT; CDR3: CASRSAGQPPGQPQHF
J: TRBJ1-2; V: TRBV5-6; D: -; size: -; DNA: TGTGCCAGCAGCTTGAAACAGGGTTGGGCTAGTGGCTACACCTTC; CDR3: CASSLKQGWASGYTF
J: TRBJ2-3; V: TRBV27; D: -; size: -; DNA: TGTGCCAGCAGTCTGACTAGATTCTTCACAGATACGCAGTATTTT; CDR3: CASSLTRFFTDTQYF
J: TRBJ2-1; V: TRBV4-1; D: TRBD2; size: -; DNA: TGCGCCAGCAGCCAAGTACCTGGGGGGGACAATGAGCAGTTCTTC; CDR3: CASSQVPGGDNEQFF
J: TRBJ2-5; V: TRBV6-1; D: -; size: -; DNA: TGTGCCAGCAGTGAATCCGGCAGGGAAGAGACCCAGTACTTC; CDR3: CASSESGREETQYF
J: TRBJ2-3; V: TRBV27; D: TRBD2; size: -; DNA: TGTGCCAGCAGCCTTACAACAGCGGGAGGGTCGGATACGCAGTATTTT; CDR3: CASSLTTAGGSDTQYF
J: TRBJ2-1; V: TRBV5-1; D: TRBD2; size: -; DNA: TGCGCCAGCAGCATTGACGGGACTAGCGGGGTTGGTGAGCAGTTCTTC; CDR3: CASSIDGTSGVGEQFF
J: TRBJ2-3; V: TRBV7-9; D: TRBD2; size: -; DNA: TGTGCCAGCAACCTGCTACTAGCGGGAGGCACAGATACGCAGTATTTT; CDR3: CASNLLLAGGTDTQYF
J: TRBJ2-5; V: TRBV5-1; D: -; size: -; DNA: TGCGCCAGCACCAGGATGGGGGGCCAAGAGACCCAGTACTTC; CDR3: CASTRMGGQETQYF
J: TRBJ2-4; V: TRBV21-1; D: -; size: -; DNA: TGTGCCAGCAGTGCGGGGCCGCAGGTTCAATACTTC; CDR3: CASSAGPQVQYF
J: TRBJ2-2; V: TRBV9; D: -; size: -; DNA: TGTGCCAGCAGCGTTGGGCTAGCGTTGTCCGGGGAGCTGTTTTTT; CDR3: CASSVGLALSGELFF
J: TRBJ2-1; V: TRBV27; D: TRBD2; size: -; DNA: TGTGCCAGCAGTGGTCTCGGGGCTAGCGGGACCGGTGAGCAGTTCTTC; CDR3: CASSGLGASGTGEQFF
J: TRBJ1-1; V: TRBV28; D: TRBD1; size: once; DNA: TGTGCCAGCAGTTTACCAGGGGGCTTCACTGAAGCTTTCTTT; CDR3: CASSLPGGFTEAFF
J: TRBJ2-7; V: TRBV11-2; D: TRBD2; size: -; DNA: TGTGCCAGCAGCTCCCGGGGACTAGCGGGGGCTTACGAGCAGTACTTC; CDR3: CASSSRGLAGAYEQYF
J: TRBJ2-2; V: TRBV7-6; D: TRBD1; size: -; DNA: TGTGCCAGCAGCCTGACAGGGGTGGGGCACACCGGGGAGCTGTTTTTT; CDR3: CASSLTGVGHTGELFF
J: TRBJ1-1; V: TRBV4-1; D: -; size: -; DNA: TGCGCCAGCAGCCAGGGGCCCCGCCATTCCCTTGGGACTGAAGCTTTCTTT; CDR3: CASSQGPRHSLGTEAFF